This paragraph reports one T cell receptor beta chain. In the source study's methods: Estimates of nucleated cell counts were drawn from the amplification of reference gene primers. TCRdb keeps only in-frame clones here, not all; method: immunoSEQ multiplex PCR. V and J calls and clone size are copied from that table; D and trimming were computed from the DNA. The data hold about 180,000 clones, with about nine tenths observed a single time. This sample was included in a study of blood T cell repertoires in COVID-19. Study as a whole: Some COVID-19 samples were acute and others convalescent; all came from the United States, Italy and Spain. PBMCs, B-cell-depleted T cells, or T cells provided the cDNA or gDNA that made up the material.

Germline V lookup: CDR1 ENHRY, CDR2 SYGVKD. The CDR3 is made up of 15 amino acids. Trimming removed 0 bases from V and 0 bases from J, with 7 bases in between. The specimen was peripheral blood. This clonotype originated in a man aged 18 to 30 who had recovered from COVID-19. The rearrangement links TRBV10-3 to TRBJ2-3; D remains ambiguous. Here the CDR3 DNA reads TGTGCCATCAGTGAGTCCCCCCAGAGCACAGATACGCAGTATTTT. Its protein product is CAISESPQSTDTQYF.